This TCR beta chain originates from a study of cytomegalovirus exposure and HLA in healthy donors. Whole-study findings and limits: Specificity of a few CMV-associated chains for CMV antigens was verified in vitro. According to the study, 160 or so TCR beta chains were cytomegalovirus-associated. Rarity marked most TCR sequences, yet some public TCRs occurred in many donors.

Germline lookup yields CDR1 MNHEY and CDR2 SVGAGI. The V segment lost 6 bases and the J segment 7 bases; nucleotides outside the gene matches: 7. The length of the CDR3 is 13 residues. Primers included in the PCR were 60 Vbeta and 13 Jbeta primers. TCRdb's table, derived via immunoSEQ multiplex PCR, lists solely in-frame clones and lacks some. The sample lists 150,000 to 180,000 clones, roughly 72% occurring once. As regards this clone: Its target is not known.

Source material: PBMCs. This clonotype was obtained from a man under 40 in good health and CMV-seronegative. The rearrangement uses TRBV6-5 and TRBJ2-7; 9 bases agree with TRBD1. For the CDR3, the DNA is TGTGCCAGCAGGCTCGGGACAGGGAAGGAGCAGTACTTC. It specifies CASRLGTGKEQYF.